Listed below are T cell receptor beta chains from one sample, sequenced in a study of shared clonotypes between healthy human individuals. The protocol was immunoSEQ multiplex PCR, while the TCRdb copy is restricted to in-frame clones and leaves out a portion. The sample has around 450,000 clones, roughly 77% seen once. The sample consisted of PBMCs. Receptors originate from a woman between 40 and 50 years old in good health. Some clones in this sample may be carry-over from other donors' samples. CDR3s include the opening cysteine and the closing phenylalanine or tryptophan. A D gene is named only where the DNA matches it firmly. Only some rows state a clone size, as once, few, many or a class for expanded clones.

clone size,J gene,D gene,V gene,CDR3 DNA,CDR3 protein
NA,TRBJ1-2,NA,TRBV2,TGTGCCACGGAGGAAGGCTACACCTTC,CATEEGYTF
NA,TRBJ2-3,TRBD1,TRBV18,TGTGCCAGCTCACTGGGACAGGACGTCCTAGATACGCAGTATTTT,CASSLGQDVLDTQYF
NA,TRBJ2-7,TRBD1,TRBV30,TGTGCCTGGAGTACCGGGACAGGGACTTACGAGCAGTACTTC,CAWSTGTGTYEQYF
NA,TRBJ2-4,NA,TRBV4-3,TGCGCCAGCCGAAACCCCGGGGCTAGTTTACACTTC,CASRNPGASLHF
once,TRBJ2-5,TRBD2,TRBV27,TGTGCCAGCAGTTCGCCCGGGACTAGCGGGAGTCGTGAGACCCAGTACTTC,CASSSPGTSGSRETQYF
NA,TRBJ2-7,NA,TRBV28,TGTGCCAGCAGTCCCCCTCAAACCTACGAGCAGTACTTC,CASSPPQTYEQYF
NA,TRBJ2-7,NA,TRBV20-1,TGCAGTGCCCGGGGAGTAAGCGAGCAGTACTTC,CSARGVSEQYF
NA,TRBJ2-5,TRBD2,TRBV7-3,TGTGCCAGCCCGAAGCACGGCGGGAGGGCTGAGACCCAGTACTTC,CASPKHGGRAETQYF
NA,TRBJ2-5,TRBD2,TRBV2,TGTGCCAGCAGGACTAGCGCTTCTCAAGAGACCCAGTACTTC,CASRTSASQETQYF
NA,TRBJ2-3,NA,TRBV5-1,TGCGCCAGCAAAGCTTCACCTTCGAGCACAGATACGCAGTATTTT,CASKASPSSTDTQYF
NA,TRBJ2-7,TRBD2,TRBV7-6,TGTGCCAGCAGCCCGGGGGGGAGTGGCGAGCAGTACTTC,CASSPGGSGEQYF
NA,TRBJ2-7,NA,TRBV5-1,TGCGCCAGCAGCTTGGCCCCGCAGGGGAGGTTCCCTGACGAGCAGTACTTC,CASSLAPQGRFPDEQYF
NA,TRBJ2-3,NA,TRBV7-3,TGTGCCAGCAGCTTCGGGACCGAGAGAGATACGCAGTATTTT,CASSFGTERDTQYF
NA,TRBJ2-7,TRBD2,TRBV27,TGTGCCAGCAGGGTGAATAGCGGGAGGGACGAGCAGTACTTC,CASRVNSGRDEQYF
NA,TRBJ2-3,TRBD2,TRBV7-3,TGCGCCAGCAGCCAACGCGTGGGAGGGAAGACAGATACGCAGTATTTT,CASSQRVGGKTDTQYF
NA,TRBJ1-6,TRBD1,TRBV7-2,TGTGCCAGCAGGCGGGACAGTAGTAATTCACCCCTCCACTTT,CASRRDSSNSPLHF
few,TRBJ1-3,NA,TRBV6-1,TGTGCCAGCACTATATCTGGAAACACCATATATTTT,CASTISGNTIYF
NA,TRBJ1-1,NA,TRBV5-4,TGTGCCAGCAGCGGAATGCCAACACAGAGGGGGACTGAAGCTTTCTTT,CASSGMPTQRGTEAFF
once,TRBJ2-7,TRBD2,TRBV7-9,TGTGCCAGCAGCCTCCCGGGGGGGGAGCAGTACTTC,CASSLPGGEQYF
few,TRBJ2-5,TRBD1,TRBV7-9,TGTGCCAGCAGCTTAGCCCCGGGACAGGGACAGTACTTC,CASSLAPGQGQYF
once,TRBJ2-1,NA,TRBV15,TGTGCCACCAGCAGAGATCCTGGAGAAGAGCAGTTCTTC,CATSRDPGEEQFF
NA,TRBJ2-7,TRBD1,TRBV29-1,TGCAGCGCGAGCACGGCTGGACAGGGGAGAAACTACGAGCAGTACTTC,CSASTAGQGRNYEQYF
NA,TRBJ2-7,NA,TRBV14,TGTGCCAGCAGCCGGCGTACACAGGGAAGAACCGTCTACGAGCAGTACTTC,CASSRRTQGRTVYEQYF
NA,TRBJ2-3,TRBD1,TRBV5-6,TGTGCCAGCAGCAAAGGGACAGGGCGAAGCACAGATACGCAGTATTTT,CASSKGTGRSTDTQYF
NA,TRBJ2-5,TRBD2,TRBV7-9,TGTGCCAGCAGCCCGGGGGGGTTAGGAGAGACCCAGTACTTC,CASSPGGLGETQYF
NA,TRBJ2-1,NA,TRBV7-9,TGTGCCAGCAGCCATTATCAGCACAATGAGCAGTTCTTC,CASSHYQHNEQFF
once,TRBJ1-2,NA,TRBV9,TGTGCCAGCAGCGTAGGAGACAGAAACTATGGCTACACCTTC,CASSVGDRNYGYTF
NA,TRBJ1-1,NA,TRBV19,TGTGCCAGTAGTACCGGACAGCCCAACACTGAAGCTTTCTTT,CASSTGQPNTEAFF
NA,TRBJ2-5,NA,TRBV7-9,TGTGCCAGCAGCCCGACGGGGACGGGTGGGGAGACCCAGTACTTC,CASSPTGTGGETQYF
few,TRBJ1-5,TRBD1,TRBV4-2,TGTGCCAGCAGCCAAGGTTTGCAGGGGGATCAGCCCCAGCATTTT,CASSQGLQGDQPQHF
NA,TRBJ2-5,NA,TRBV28,TGTGCCAGCAGTTTTGGTCGGTATCCTCAAGAGACCCAGTACTTC,CASSFGRYPQETQYF
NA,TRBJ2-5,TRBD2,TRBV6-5,TGTGCCAGCAGTTCAAGACTAGCGGGCAGACAAGAGACCCAGTACTTC,CASSSRLAGRQETQYF
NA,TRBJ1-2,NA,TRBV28,TGTGCCAGCAGTTTTGCCTATGGCTACACCTTC,CASSFAYGYTF
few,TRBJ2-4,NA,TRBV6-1,TGTGCCAGCAGTGAAGCAAGGATAGCCAAAAACATTCAGTACTTC,CASSEARIAKNIQYF
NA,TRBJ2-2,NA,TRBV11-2,TGTGCCAGCAGTTCCTTAGCCCTAACGGTCGGCGGGGAGCTGTTTTTT,CASSSLALTVGGELFF
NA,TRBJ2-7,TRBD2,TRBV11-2,TGTGCCAGCAGCGCAAAGAGACCTAGCGGGAGACCTACCTACGAGCAGTACTTC,CASSAKRPSGRPTYEQYF
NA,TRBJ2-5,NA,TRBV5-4,TGTGCCAGCAGCTCGATGCAAGAGACCCAGTACTTC,CASSSMQETQYF
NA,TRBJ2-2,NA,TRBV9,TGTGCCAGCAGCACCCGGACGATAGGGACTCTTCGAAACACCGGGGAGCTGTTTTTT,CASSTRTIGTLRNTGELFF
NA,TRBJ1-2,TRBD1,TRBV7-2,TGTGCCAGCAGCCCAGAAGCCAGGGGGGGAAGGGGCTACACCTTC,CASSPEARGGRGYTF
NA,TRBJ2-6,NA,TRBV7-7,TGTGCCAGCAGCCCTGCAATAGTGCCACAAAGTCGGGCCAACGTCCTGACTTTC,CASSPAIVPQSRANVLTF
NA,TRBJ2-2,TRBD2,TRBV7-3,TGTGCCAGCAGCCTCCGGTGGGGGGGTGACACCGGGGAGCTGTTTTTT,CASSLRWGGDTGELFF
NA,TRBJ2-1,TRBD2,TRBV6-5,TGTGCCAGCCTAGAAGCGGGAGGGCAAAGCAATGAGCAGTTCTTC,CASLEAGGQSNEQFF
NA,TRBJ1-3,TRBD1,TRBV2,TGTGCCAGCAATGTACAGGGGTCTGGAAACACCATATATTTT,CASNVQGSGNTIYF
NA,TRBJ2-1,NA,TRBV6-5,TGTGCCAGCGGAAACAATGAGCAGTTCTTC,CASGNNEQFF
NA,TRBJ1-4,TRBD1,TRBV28,TGTGCCAGCAGTTTATCCCCCGGGACAGGGGAAGAAAAACTGTTTTTT,CASSLSPGTGEEKLFF
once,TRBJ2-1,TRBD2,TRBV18,TGTGCCAGCTCACCCCGGACTAGCGGAAGCTCCTACAATGAGCAGTTCTTC,CASSPRTSGSSYNEQFF
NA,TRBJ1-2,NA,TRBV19,TGTGCCACCCTCAAGTTTGCTCAGGGACCAAATGATGACGGCTACACCTTC,CATLKFAQGPNDDGYTF
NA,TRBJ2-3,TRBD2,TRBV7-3,TGTGCCAGCAGCTTAAGAGCGGGAGGGCAAGCAGATACGCAGTATTTT,CASSLRAGGQADTQYF
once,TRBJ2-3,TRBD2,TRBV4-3,TGCGCCAGCAGCCAAGATGTGCCTAGCGGGAGGGGCACAGATACGCAGTATTTT,CASSQDVPSGRGTDTQYF
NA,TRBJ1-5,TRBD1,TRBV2,TGTGCCAGCAGTGGGACAGGGGGTCAGCCCCAGCATTTT,CASSGTGGQPQHF
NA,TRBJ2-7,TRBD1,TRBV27,TGTGCCAGCAGTCGACAGGGGCGTTACGAGCAGTACTTC,CASSRQGRYEQYF
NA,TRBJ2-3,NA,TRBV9,TGTGCCAGCAGCGGACGCACAGATACGCAGTATTTT,CASSGRTDTQYF
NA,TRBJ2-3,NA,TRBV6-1,TGTGCCATGGGCCCATCTCAAGATACGCAGTATTTT,CAMGPSQDTQYF
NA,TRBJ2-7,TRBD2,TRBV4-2,TGTGCCAGCAGCCAAGGACTAGCGGTTCGGAACGAGCAGTACTTC,CASSQGLAVRNEQYF
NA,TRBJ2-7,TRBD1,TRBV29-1,TGCAGCGTTAGGACAGGGGTGACCTACGAGCAGTACTTC,CSVRTGVTYEQYF
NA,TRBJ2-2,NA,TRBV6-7,TGTGCCAGCCGCCGCAGGGTAAACACCGGGGAGCTGTTTTTT,CASRRRVNTGELFF
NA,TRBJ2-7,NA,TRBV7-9,TGTGCCAGCAGCTTAGGTGCGTACGAGCAGTACTTC,CASSLGAYEQYF
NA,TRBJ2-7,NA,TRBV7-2,TGTGCCAGCAGCCCAGGGGGAGGCAGGTTCGGCGAGCAGTACTTC,CASSPGGGRFGEQYF
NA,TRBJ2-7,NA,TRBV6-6,NA,CASSTSGQGDSYEQYF